This TCR beta chain was found in a study of T cell repertoires in cytomegalovirus infection. Turning to the study itself: Carrying CMV and the relevant HLA type showed in public TCR beta signatures.

TCRdb independently ran MiXCR on the reads; one entry per CDR3 protein. The sample includes 250,000 to 300,000 distinct CDR3 sequences, about 26% of them seen just once. Germline V gives CDR1 SGHRS, CDR2 YFSETQ. CDR3 length equals 15 residues. The ends lost 1 base at V and 5 bases at J; junction bases unmatched: 8. The receptor was isolated from a human donor in good health (CMV status not recorded). Some clones in this sample may be carry-over from other donors' samples. Material for sequencing was PBMCs. The rearrangement links TRBV5-1 to TRBJ2-5; 7 nucleotides match TRBD1. The CDR3 DNA reads as TGCGCCAGCAGCTTGAGGCCAGGGGGTGGTGAGACCCAGTACTTC. As protein: CASSLRPGGGETQYF.